The clone carrying this T cell receptor (beta chain) showed up just once. The protocol was immunoSEQ multiplex PCR, while the TCRdb copy is restricted to in-frame clones and leaves out a portion. The table lists over 150,000 clones, 94% of them singletons. This record belongs to a study of T cell responses to AZD1222 COVID-19 vaccine. The sequence was collected from an adult who received the AZD1222 COVID-19 vaccine. The input for sequencing was peripheral blood, taken 28 days after the second AZD1222 dose.

Here the CDR3 DNA reads TGTGCCAGTAGTAGGGTACCTAGCGACAGCTCCTACAATGAGCAGTTCTTC. Protein sequence: CASSRVPSDSSYNEQFF. V usage is TRBV19 and J usage is TRBJ2-1; D possibly corresponds to TRBD2 (6 bases). Germline values: CDR1 LNHDA, CDR2 SQIVND (reference sequence). The CDR3 has 17 amino acids. V was shortened by 4 bases and J by 0 bases, with 16 bases between the two germline ends.